These 27 T cell receptor beta chains came from one sample sequenced in a study of a mutant IDH1 vaccine in newly diagnosed glioma. Indicated time point: week 35, safety follow-up. Each vaccine dose was 300 ug of mutant IDH1 20-mer peptide, with topical imiquimod. What these receptors recognize is not known. Data came from immunoSEQ multiplex PCR; TCRdb stores just in-frame clones and leaves some out. This table has roughly 51,000 clones, under 85% appearing once. This specimen consisted of PBMCs, obtained from a glioma patient whose treatment included an IDH1 peptide vaccine. The source of these receptors is a man between 40 and 49 years old with glioma.

This clone was recorded a few times. The J gene is TRBJ1-2, the V gene TRBV19; D unclear. V was trimmed by 5 bases and J by 4 bases, leaving 11 bases between them. Germline assignment: CDR1 LNHDA and CDR2 SQIVND (reference sequence). CDR3 length: 13 amino acids. This chain's CDR3 is CASSPDGFYGYTF. The DNA for the CDR3 is TGTGCCAGTAGTCCCGACGGCTTCTATGGCTACACCTTC.

The rearrangement links TRBV6-5 to TRBJ1-2, with D tentatively TRBD1 (6 bases). CDR3 length: 16 amino acids. Trimming left V 4 bases short and J 1 base short, with 16 bases between. Per the germline V gene, CDR1 is MNHEY and CDR2 is SVGAGI. CDR3 coding DNA: TGTGCCAGCAGTTCACTACTCGGACAGATTAACTATGGCTACACCTTC. It encodes CASSSLLGQINYGYTF.

This clone was detected once. The chain has TRBV7-8 and TRBJ2-1, with D perhaps matching TRBD2 (6 bases). This CDR3 has 14 residues. V shed 2 bases and J shed 7 bases, with 12 bases lying between them. Germline V lookup: CDR1 SGHVS, CDR2 FQNEAQ. In DNA, the CDR3 is TGTGCCAGCAGCTTACTTGGGACTTATAATGAGCAGTTCTTC. Translation: CASSLLGTYNEQFF.

V usage is TRBV5-4 and J usage is TRBJ2-1, with TRBD2 matching 8 bases. The CDR3 extends over 16 amino acids. Trimming at V came to 7 bases and at J to 0 bases, leaving 9 bases not matched to a gene. CDR1 and CDR2 from the germline V gene are SGHNT and YYREEE (reference sequence). CDR3 sequence: CASGVGGLGSYNEQFF. The CDR3 nucleotides read TGTGCCAGCGGGGTCGGGGGACTAGGCTCCTACAATGAGCAGTTCTTC.

This clone was counted a single time. DNA of the CDR3: TGTGCCAGTAGTACCACAGGGAGAAGTTATCAGCCCCAGCATTTT. Its protein product is CASSTTGRSYQPQHF. The V gene is TRBV19, the J gene TRBJ1-5, with a possible D match to TRBD1 (6 bases). Germline V gene data show CDR1 as LNHDA and CDR2 as SQIVND (reference sequence). This CDR3 has 15 residues. The V end was cut by 4 bases, the J end by 5 bases, with 15 bases between.

The gene calls are TRBV2 and TRBJ2-2, with 8 positions matching TRBD2. CDR1 is SNHLY and CDR2 is FYNNEI in the germline V gene. The CDR3 is 14 amino acids. V was pared by 7 bases and J by 5 bases, with 6 bases of the junction left unmatched. The CDR3 loop reads CASKPGGVTGELFF. As DNA, the CDR3 is TGTGCCAGCAAGCCCGGGGGGGTAACCGGGGAGCTGTTTTTT.

The J gene is TRBJ2-2, the V gene TRBV5-1; D gene ambiguous. Germline CDR1 reads SGHRS; CDR2 reads YFSETQ. The CDR3 extends over 15 amino acids. V lost 2 bases and J lost 0, with 8 bases in between. DNA for the CDR3: TGCGCCAGCAGCTTACCAAGCGCGAACACCGGGGAGCTGTTTTTT. This codes for CASSLPSANTGELFF.

DNA of the CDR3: TGTGCCAGCAGTGAACCAGGGGGTCGCTCCTACGAGCAGTACTTC. Protein: CASSEPGGRSYEQYF. The chain combines TRBV6-1 with TRBJ2-7; TRBD1 matches 7 bases. J gave up 0 bases and V 2 bases, and 4 bases lay outside the gene matches. Germline values: CDR1 MNHNS, CDR2 SASEGT. The CDR3 covers 15 residues.

This clone occurred once. The genes are TRBV2 and TRBJ1-2, with D maybe TRBD1 (6 bases). The CDR3 runs 11 residues. Trimming stripped 4 bases from V and 8 bases from J, with 8 bases between. The germline gives CDR1 SNHLY, CDR2 FYNNEI. DNA of the CDR3: TGTGCCAGCAGTGCGGGGGCGGGCTACACCTTC. It is translated as CASSAGAGYTF.

V usage is TRBV9 and J usage is TRBJ1-1; D unclear. CDR1 is SGDLS and CDR2 is YYNGEE in the germline V gene. Trimming cost V 4 bases and J 0 bases, with 13 bases left between them. CDR3 length equals 15 residues. The DNA of the CDR3 is TGTGCCAGCAGCAGATCGCCAGATATGAACACTGAAGCTTTCTTT. Residues: CASSRSPDMNTEAFF.

The genes are TRBV14 and TRBJ1-2; D is possibly TRBD1 (6 bases). The germline gives CDR1 SGHDN, CDR2 FVKESK. Trimming shortened V by 0 bases and J by 7 bases, and 15 bases separated the two germline ends. CDR3 length: 15 residues. The CDR3 here is CASSQDLNRVGGYTF. CDR3 DNA: TGTGCCAGCAGCCAAGATTTAAACAGGGTCGGTGGCTACACCTTC.

This chain connects TRBV6-5 to TRBJ1-5, with D hard to call. V lost 8 bases, J lost 6 bases, and 20 bases lay in between. This CDR3 is built from 15 residues. Germline values: CDR1 MNHEY, CDR2 SVGAGI. For the CDR3, the DNA is TGTGCCAGCCGTCTGACATTTGATTTTAGTCAGCCCCAGCATTTT. Its protein product is CASRLTFDFSQPQHF.

This sequence joins TRBV12-2 and TRBJ1-6. TRBV12-2 represents a pseudogene. The CDR3 is made up of 16 amino acids. CDR3 region: CASRLARLPYNSPLHF. CDR3 sequence (DNA): TGTGCAAGTCGCTTAGCAAGACTCCCCTATAATTCACCCCTCCACTTT.

A few counts support this clone. The chain joins TRBV29-1 to TRBJ2-7; D unclear. The CDR3 has 13 amino acids. The germline V gene encodes CDR1 SQVTM and CDR2 ANQGSEA. The V end lost 7 bases, the J end lost 4 bases, and 17 bases lay between the germline ends. Written as DNA, the CDR3 is TGCAGCGCTGTGGGTGATTGGGGTTACGAGCAGTACTTC. Its protein is CSAVGDWGYEQYF.

The chain is built from TRBV5-1 and TRBJ2-7; maybe TRBD1 (6 bases). CDR3 length: 16 residues. Germline V CDR1 and CDR2: SGHRS, YFSETQ. Trimming removed 4 bases from V and 0 bases from J, with 17 bases in between. The chain's CDR3 is CASSPYLQGTSYEQYF. Here the CDR3 DNA reads TGCGCCAGCAGCCCCTACCTACAGGGAACCTCCTACGAGCAGTACTTC.

The CDR3 DNA is TGTGCCAGCGGATCCCGGACTAGCGGGGTGGTGGATACGCAGTATTTT. This translates into CASGSRTSGVVDTQYF. V gene TRBV27 combines with J gene TRBJ2-3; 12 nucleotides line up with TRBD2. The V gene end was trimmed by 8 bases and the J gene end by 6 bases; junction bases not matched to a gene: 12. In germline, CDR1 is MNHEY, CDR2 SMNVEV (reference sequence). This CDR3 is 16 amino acids long.

The rearrangement links TRBV19 to TRBJ1-4; 10 bases align to TRBD1. The germline gives CDR1 LNHDA, CDR2 SQIVND (reference sequence). The CDR3 is made up of 16 amino acids. The junction had 6 bases not matched to a gene; V was cut back by 8 bases and J by 0 bases. CDR3 nucleotides: TGTGCCAGTTCGGACAGGGGGACTGCAACTAATGAAAAACTGTTTTTT. Translation gives CASSDRGTATNEKLFF.

CDR3 nucleotides: TGTGCCAGCGCTCGACAGGGTAGCAATCAGCCCCAGCATTTT. Its protein is CASARQGSNQPQHF. V usage is TRBV27 and J usage is TRBJ1-5; 7 positions match TRBD1. The CDR3 runs to 14 residues. CDR1 and CDR2 from the germline V gene are MNHEY and SMNVEV (reference sequence). Germline trimming cut 8 bases from V and 0 bases from J; bases unmatched to any gene: 4.

J is TRBJ1-1 and V is TRBV5-4; 7 bases are shared with TRBD1. V shed 4 bases and J 5 bases; nucleotides not matched to a gene: 8. The CDR3 has 14 residues. Germline CDR1 and CDR2: SGHNT and YYREEE (reference sequence). Here the CDR3 DNA reads TGTGCCAGCAGCCGACAGGGAATGGGTACTGAAGCTTTCTTT. Protein product: CASSRQGMGTEAFF.

The V gene is TRBV29-1, the J gene TRBJ2-2; no definite D call. The CDR3 sequence is 12 residues long. With 4 bases removed from V and 1 base from J, the gap between germline ends came to 4 bases. CDR1 and CDR2 from the germline V gene are SQVTM and ANQGSEA. CDR3 nucleotide sequence: TGCAGCGTTGGTGGGAACACCGGGGAGCTGTTTTTT. As protein: CSVGGNTGELFF.

The V gene is TRBV5-6, the J gene TRBJ1-2; D possibly corresponds to TRBD1 (5 bases). V lost 3 bases and J lost 0, with 6 bases in between. This CDR3 is built from 13 residues. Per germline, CDR1 SGHDT and CDR2 YYEEEE. As DNA, the CDR3 is TGTGCCAGCAGCTCACAGGCTAACTATGGCTACACCTTC. It translates to CASSSQANYGYTF.

This clone has more than one count but fewer than ten. The rearrangement links TRBV7-8 to TRBJ2-7; a possible D gene is TRBD1 (7 bases). V was shortened by 4 bases and J by 3 bases, with 19 bases between the two germline ends. The CDR3 runs 16 residues. Per the germline V gene, CDR1 is SGHVS and CDR2 is FQNEAQ. DNA of the CDR3: TGTGCCAGCAGCTCCCATCTCAGGGGGGACGACTACGAGCAGTACTTC. Encoded protein: CASSSHLRGDDYEQYF. Combining the CDR3 with reference TRBV7-8 and TRBJ2-7 gives the whole variable domain GAGVSQSPRYKVAKRGQDVALRCDPISGHVSLFWYQQALGQGPEFLTYFQNEAQLDKSGLPSDRFFAERPEGSVSTLKIQRTQQEDSAVYLCASSSHLRGDDYEQYFGPGTRLTVT.

Note on this clone: Sequence at one end of the junction differs from germline and may be a read error. V and J are TRBV30 and TRBJ2-6; D gene ambiguous. The germline CDR1 and CDR2 sequences are GTSNPN and SVGIG (reference sequence). CDR3 size: 12 residues. As DNA, the CDR3 is TGTGCGTGGACCGTTGGGGCCAACGTCCTGACTTTC. It specifies CAWTVGANVLTF.

Comments on this clone: The same CDR3 also results from other DNA sequences found in this sample. The V and J genes are TRBV5-1 and TRBJ2-7; 10 bases match TRBD1. J was trimmed by 2 bases and V by 2 bases; bases with no gene match: 1. Per the germline V gene, CDR1 is SGHRS and CDR2 is YFSETQ. CDR3 length equals 14 residues. The chain's CDR3 is CASSLGQGAYEQYF. DNA for the CDR3: TGCGCCAGCAGCTTAGGACAGGGGGCCTACGAGCAGTACTTC.

The J gene is TRBJ2-3, the V gene TRBV10-1, with D uncertain. Trimming shortened V by 2 bases and J by 0 bases, and 9 bases separated the two germline ends. The germline V gene encodes CDR1 WNHNN and CDR2 SYGVQD (reference sequence). This CDR3 is 15 amino acids long. As DNA, the CDR3 is TGCGCCAGCAGTGAGGACAAGTCTAGCACAGATACGCAGTATTTT. This sequence encodes CASSEDKSSTDTQYF.

J is TRBJ2-1 and V is TRBV14; maybe TRBD1 (7 bases). This CDR3 has 16 amino acids. Germline lookup yields CDR1 SGHDN and CDR2 FVKESK. V was shortened by 3 bases and J by 6 bases, with 18 bases between the two germline ends. CDR3 region: CASSQGLTGRRNEQFF. In DNA form, the CDR3 reads TGTGCCAGCAGCCAGGGGTTGACAGGGAGGCGCAATGAGCAGTTCTTC.

This clone was counted once. The rearrangement uses TRBV12-5 and TRBJ1-5; D is ambiguous. Germline CDR1 and CDR2: LGHNT and FRNRAP. CDR3 length equals 14 residues. The V end was cut by 7 bases, the J end by 0 bases, with 10 bases between. In DNA, the CDR3 is TGTGCTAGTGATAAGGGTACTAGCAATCAGCCCCAGCATTTT. Translated: CASDKGTSNQPQHF. The full variable domain, completed using reference TRBV12-5 and TRBJ1-5, is DARVTQTPRHKVTEMGQEVTMRCQPILGHNTVFWYRQTMMQGLELLAYFRNRAPLDDSGMPKDRFSAEMPDATLATLKIQPSEPRDSAVYFCASDKGTSNQPQHFGDGTRLSIL.